One and the same sample provided the 19 T cell receptor beta chains below, sequenced in a study of CD8 T cells in ankylosing spondylitis. General study findings and limits: Ankylosing spondylitis blood seemed to carry a telltale TCR beta motif made of several highly homologous variants.

These receptors' targets are unknown. TCRdb analysed the 5' RACE reads with MiXCR anew, one entry per CDR3 protein. The data contain about 800,000 distinct CDR3 sequences, 10% to 15% of them singletons. Sequenced input: blood, either unsorted or a sorted T cell fraction (not recorded which). All receptors come from a male donor with ankylosing spondylitis.

There are a few counts of this clonotype. The CDR3, as DNA: TGCAGTGCTCAACAAGTCAATGAGCAGTTCTTC. This encodes CSAQQVNEQFF. The rearrangement links TRBV20-1 to TRBJ2-1; D not certain. This CDR3 spans 11 amino acids. V lost 5 bases and J lost 6, with 8 bases in between. The germline V gene encodes CDR1 DFQATT and CDR2 SNEGSKA (reference sequence).

The chain combines TRBV30 with TRBJ1-2; D is uncertain. The CDR3 consists of 12 residues. V was trimmed by 0 bases and J by 3 bases, leaving 5 bases between them. In germline, CDR1 is GTSNPN, CDR2 SVGIG (reference sequence). CDR3 sequence reads: CAWSVDYYGYTF. CDR3 nucleotide sequence: TGTGCCTGGAGTGTCGACTACTATGGCTACACCTTC.

This chain uses TRBV28 with TRBJ2-2; 7 positions agree with TRBD1. The junction had 7 bases not matched to a gene; V was cut back by 5 bases and J by 1 base. Looked up from germline, CDR1 is MDHEN and CDR2 is SYDVKM. CDR3 length: 16 amino acids. CDR3 sequence: CASSLSRTGNTGELFF. Here the CDR3 DNA reads TGTGCCAGCAGTCTATCTCGGACAGGGAACACCGGGGAGCTGTTTTTT. Combining the CDR3 with reference TRBV28 and TRBJ2-2 gives the whole variable domain DVKVTQSSRYLVKRTGEKVFLECVQDMDHENMFWYRQDPGLGLRLIYFSYDVKMKEKGDIPEGYSVSREKKERFSLILESASTNQTSMYLCASSLSRTGNTGELFFGEGSRLTVL.

This clonotype was picked up a small number of times. The chain carries TRBV11-2 and TRBJ2-5, with 9 bases fitting TRBD2. CDR3 length: 18 amino acids. V trimming: 1 base; J trimming: 3 bases; junction bases outside the gene matches: 12. CDR1 and CDR2 from the germline V gene are SGHAT and FQNNGV. The CDR3 DNA follows: TGTGCCAGCAGCTTAGTGTTGGCGCGGGGGGGCCTTAAAGAGACCCAGTACTTC. Translation gives CASSLVLARGGLKETQYF.

This chain joins TRBV15 and TRBJ2-7; D ambiguous. Germline CDR1 is LNHNV and CDR2 is YYDKDF (reference sequence). This CDR3 contains 15 residues. V was clipped by 0 bases and J by 0 bases, with 9 bases between them. The CDR3 here is CATSRDEWSSYEQYF. The CDR3 DNA reads as TGTGCCACCAGCAGAGATGAGTGGAGCTCCTACGAGCAGTACTTC.

This clonotype was recorded a few times. The chain joins TRBV12-3 or TRBV12-4 to TRBJ2-7, with D unresolved. Trimming removed 6 bases from V and 1 base from J, with 10 bases in between. The CDR3 runs to 13 residues. The CDR3 nucleotides read TGTGCCAGCAGGAAGTCAACTTCCTACGAGCAGTACTTC. Protein: CASRKSTSYEQYF.

V and J are TRBV20-1 and TRBJ1-1; 8 bases map to TRBD1. CDR1 is DFQATT and CDR2 is SNEGSKA in the germline V gene (reference sequence). V gave up 5 bases and J gave up 1 base; unmatched junction bases: 3. The CDR3 covers 13 residues. CDR3 nucleotide sequence: TGCAGTGCTTACAGGGGGGGGAACACTGAAGCTTTCTTT. Translation: CSAYRGGNTEAFF.

V and J are TRBV7-9 and TRBJ1-2; 10 bases are shared with TRBD1. This CDR3 contains 16 residues. Germline CDR1 SEHNR, CDR2 FQNEAQ (reference sequence). The V and J ends lost 1 base and 3 bases, in that order; junction bases with no gene match: 5. In DNA, the CDR3 is TGTGCCAGCAGCTTAGGGGAGGGGACAGGGGACTATGGCTACACCTTC. Amino acids: CASSLGEGTGDYGYTF.

V and J are TRBV11-2 and TRBJ2-1; 8 nucleotides align to TRBD2. CDR3 size: 17 residues. Germline V CDR1 and CDR2: SGHAT, FQNNGV. Unmatched junction bases numbered 5, after V lost 0 bases and J lost 1 base. The CDR3: CASSLDLAGLSYNEQFF. The CDR3 bases are TGTGCCAGCAGCTTAGATCTAGCGGGTTTGTCCTACAATGAGCAGTTCTTC.

This clonotype has only a few counts. This chain links TRBV5-1 with TRBJ2-7; tentative D call: TRBD2 (7 bases). Germline CDR1 and CDR2: SGHRS and YFSETQ. V shed 1 base and J shed 7 bases, with 15 bases lying between them. The CDR3 is 14 residues long. As DNA, the CDR3 is TGCGCCAGCAGCTTGCGGGGGGCCGTCGGAGAGCAGTACTTC. Translated, it gives CASSLRGAVGEQYF.

This clonotype was observed a few times. For the CDR3, the DNA is TGTGCCAGCTCAATTTACAACTACGAGCAGTACTTC. This encodes CASSIYNYEQYF. V usage is TRBV18 and J usage is TRBJ2-7; D unresolved. CDR3 size: 12 residues. CDR1 KGHSH and CDR2 LQKENI come from the germline V gene. V lost 5 bases to trimming and J lost 3 bases, with 8 bases between them.

This clonotype has just a few counts. This chain links TRBV6-6 with TRBJ2-1, with D perhaps TRBD2 (6 bases). The length of the CDR3 is 12 residues. Trimming removed 5 bases at V and 10 bases at J, with 12 bases between. CDR1 MNHNY and CDR2 SVGAGI come from the germline V gene (reference sequence). CDR3 in DNA: TGTGCCAGCAGTACTAGCTTTTACGAGCAGTTCTTC. Its translation: CASSTSFYEQFF.

The chain recombines TRBV20-1 with TRBJ2-3, with a weak D call TRBD2 (5 bases). The germline gives CDR1 DFQATT, CDR2 SNEGSKA (reference sequence). Trimming removed 6 bases at V and 2 bases at J, with 9 bases between. This CDR3 has 12 amino acids. In DNA form, the CDR3 reads TGCAGTGCCCCCGGGAACACAGATACGCAGTATTTT. This codes for CSAPGNTDTQYF.

DNA of the CDR3: TGCAGTGCTACCTACAGGACAGATACGCAGTATTTT. Protein product: CSATYRTDTQYF. V is TRBV20-1 and J is TRBJ2-3; D is possibly TRBD1 (5 bases). Trimming removed 4 bases at V and 3 bases at J, with 8 bases between. Germline assignment: CDR1 DFQATT and CDR2 SNEGSKA (reference sequence). The length of the CDR3 is 12 residues.

V and J are TRBV5-1 and TRBJ2-7; D may match TRBD1 or TRBD2 (5 bases each). This CDR3 has 14 residues. V lost 7 bases, J lost 5 bases, and 19 bases lay in between. Germline V gene lookup returns CDR1 SGHRS and CDR2 YFSETQ. Written as DNA, the CDR3 is TGCGCCAGCGGCAACCGGGACGGCGGCGACGAGCAGTACTTC. Amino acids: CASGNRDGGDEQYF. Together with reference TRBV5-1 and TRBJ2-7, the CDR3 gives the full variable domain: KAGVTQTPRYLIKTRGQQVTLSCSPISGHRSVSWYQQTPGQGLQFLFEYFSETQRNKGNFPGRFSGRQFSNSRSEMNVSTLELGDSALYLCASGNRDGGDEQYFGPGTRLTVT.

In its sample, this clonotype was seen a few times. V and J are TRBV30 and TRBJ2-6; the D gene could be TRBD1 or TRBD2 (6 bases each). V lost 0 bases, J lost 2 bases, and 8 bases lay in between. CDR1 and CDR2 from the germline V gene are GTSNPN and SVGIG (reference sequence). The length of the CDR3 is 15 residues. CDR3 in DNA: TGTGCCTGGAGTGTCGGGGGCCCTGGGGCCAACGTCCTGACTTTC. Its protein product is CAWSVGGPGANVLTF.

This clonotype was counted many times. The rearrangement uses TRBV11-2 and TRBJ1-1; D not resolved. The CDR3 extends over 13 amino acids. CDR1 is SGHAT, CDR2 FQNNGV, per germline. The V gene lost 0 bases and the J gene lost 4 bases, with 6 bases spanning the gap. The CDR3 loop is CASSLDLSTEAFF. The DNA of the CDR3 is TGTGCCAGCAGCTTAGATCTGAGCACTGAAGCTTTCTTT.

V usage is TRBV7-6 and J usage is TRBJ1-4; D is possibly TRBD1 (5 bases). Germline V gene lookup returns CDR1 SGHVS and CDR2 FNYEAQ. The CDR3 totals 15 residues. Trimming took 2 bases from V and 4 from J, leaving 11 bases between them. In DNA form, the CDR3 reads TGTGCCAGCAGCTTAACGAGGGACTTTAATGAAAAACTGTTTTTT. Residues: CASSLTRDFNEKLFF.

This clonotype has more than one count but fewer than ten. The rearrangement uses TRBV5-1 and TRBJ2-7; the D gene is possibly TRBD1 (5 bases). Trimming shortened V by 4 bases and J by 4 bases, and 15 bases separated the two germline ends. CDR1 is SGHRS, CDR2 YFSETQ, per germline. CDR3 length equals 14 residues. The CDR3 is CASSPQGSPYEQYF. The CDR3, as DNA: TGCGCCAGCAGCCCCCAGGGATCTCCATACGAGCAGTACTTC.